This TCR beta chain was obtained from a study of blood T cell repertoires in COVID-19. TCRdb's table, derived via immunoSEQ multiplex PCR, lists solely in-frame clones and lacks some. The data contain 200,000 to 300,000 clones, roughly 91% of them singletons. Sequenced: peripheral blood. This clonotype originated in a man aged 25-45 years with COVID-19, enrolled during active disease.

CDR3 protein: CASSQDRDYYGYTF. In DNA, the CDR3 is TGTGCCAGCAGCCAAGACAGGGATTACTATGGCTACACCTTC. This sequence joins TRBV3-1 (or the pseudogene TRBV3-2) and TRBJ1-2; D is possibly TRBD1 (5 bases). The CDR3 totals 14 residues. Trimming pared 0 bases from V and 3 bases from J, leaving 8 bases between. CDR1 is LGHDT and CDR2 is YNNKEL in the germline V gene (reference sequence).